Listed below are T cell receptor beta chains from one sample, sequenced in a study of blood T cell repertoires in COVID-19. Sequencing used immunoSEQ multiplex PCR; TCRdb keeps in-frame clones, though not all of them. The sample has around 330,000 clones; 89% are singletons. Sequencing was performed on PBMCs or T cells enriched from blood (not recorded which). These receptors were taken from a man between 60 and 75 years old who had recovered from COVID-19. The CDR3 runs from the conserved cysteine through the conserved F or W. D genes are given only for firm matches. A row's size may be missing; if present it is once, few, many or a size class.

V gene	J gene	D gene	clone size	CDR3 length	CDR3 protein	CDR3 DNA
TRBV18	TRBJ1-4	-	once	14	CASSHTATNEKLFF	TGTGCCAGCTCTCACACAGCAACTAATGAAAAACTGTTTTTT
TRBV15	TRBJ1-5	-	-	14	CATNPGGSNQPQHF	TGTGCCACCAATCCCGGGGGGAGCAATCAGCCCCAGCATTTT
TRBV7-3	TRBJ1-5	-	-	16	CASSAQLPGLDQPQHF	TGTGCCAGCAGCGCCCAACTCCCGGGACTGGATCAGCCCCAGCATTTT
TRBV6-5	TRBJ1-4	-	-	15	CASSPTKGFAEKLFF	TGTGCCAGCAGTCCAACGAAGGGGTTTGCTGAAAAACTGTTTTTT
TRBV29-1	TRBJ1-3	-	-	14	CSVQGRNSGNTIYF	TGCAGCGTCCAGGGGAGAAACTCTGGAAACACCATATATTTT
TRBV5-1	TRBJ1-6	-	-	16	CASSSQGGAYNSPLHF	TGCGCCAGCAGCTCTCAGGGAGGCGCCTATAATTCACCCCTCCACTTT
TRBV18	TRBJ2-3	-	-	15	CASSPGRGSTDTQYF	TGTGCCAGCTCACCGGGGAGAGGGAGCACAGATACGCAGTATTTT
TRBV27	TRBJ2-1	TRBD2	-	19	CASWPAGLAGGTSYNEQFF	TGTGCCAGCTGGCCGGCGGGACTAGCGGGAGGGACATCCTACAATGAGCAGTTCTTC
TRBV5-1	TRBJ2-3	TRBD1	-	15	CASNKGQASTDTQYF	TGCGCCAGCAACAAGGGACAGGCTAGCACAGATACGCAGTATTTT
TRBV18	TRBJ2-6	TRBD1	-	18	CASSSGQGLSSGANVLTF	TGTGCCAGCTCTTCCGGACAGGGTCTTAGCTCTGGGGCCAACGTCCTGACTTTC
TRBV28	TRBJ2-1	TRBD2	-	20	CASSLWSAGLAGVRDNEQFF	TGTGCCAGCAGTTTATGGTCGGCAGGACTAGCGGGAGTCAGGGACAATGAGCAGTTCTTC
TRBV9	TRBJ1-1	-	-	13	CASSVKTDTEAFF	TGTGCCAGCAGCGTAAAAACGGACACTGAAGCTTTCTTT
TRBV5-4	TRBJ1-2	TRBD1	-	15	CASSQPGQGTYGYTF	TGTGCCAGCAGTCAGCCGGGACAGGGGACCTATGGCTACACCTTC
TRBV28	TRBJ2-7	TRBD1	few	14	CASSSTGDAYEQYF	TGTGCCAGCAGTTCGACAGGGGATGCCTACGAGCAGTACTTC
TRBV12-3/TRBV12-4	TRBJ1-1	-	once	12	CASSSRRGARPF	TGTGCCAGCAGTTCCAGGCGGGGGGCCAGACCCTTT
TRBV28	TRBJ1-2	-	-	16	CASSFGDRILNYGYTF	TGTGCCAGCAGTTTCGGTGACAGGATATTAAACTATGGCTACACCTTC
TRBV27	TRBJ1-4	-	-	14	CASSLWWSGEKLFF	TGTGCCAGCAGTTTATGGTGGAGCGGTGAAAAACTGTTTTTT
TRBV6-1	TRBJ2-1	-	-	14	CASSESADYNEQFF	TGTGCCAGCAGTGAATCTGCAGATTACAATGAGCAGTTCTTC
TRBV5-6	TRBJ1-4	TRBD1	-	14	CASRMTGDREKLFF	TGTGCCAGCAGGATGACAGGGGATCGGGAAAAACTGTTTTTT
TRBV19	TRBJ1-4	TRBD1	few	17	CASAPGTGPTTNEKLFF	TGTGCCAGTGCCCCCGGGACAGGACCGACAACTAATGAAAAACTGTTTTTT
TRBV6-5	TRBJ1-2	-	-	14	CASRDPGIGGGYTF	TGTGCCAGCAGGGATCCCGGGATAGGGGGTGGCTACACCTTC
TRBV9	TRBJ2-3	-	few	16	CASSVGLVQLTDTQYF	TGTGCCAGCAGCGTTGGGCTCGTCCAACTCACAGATACGCAGTATTTT
TRBV19	TRBJ1-1	-	-	14	CASSIQNTGTEAFF	TGTGCCAGTAGTATACAAAACACAGGGACTGAAGCTTTCTTT